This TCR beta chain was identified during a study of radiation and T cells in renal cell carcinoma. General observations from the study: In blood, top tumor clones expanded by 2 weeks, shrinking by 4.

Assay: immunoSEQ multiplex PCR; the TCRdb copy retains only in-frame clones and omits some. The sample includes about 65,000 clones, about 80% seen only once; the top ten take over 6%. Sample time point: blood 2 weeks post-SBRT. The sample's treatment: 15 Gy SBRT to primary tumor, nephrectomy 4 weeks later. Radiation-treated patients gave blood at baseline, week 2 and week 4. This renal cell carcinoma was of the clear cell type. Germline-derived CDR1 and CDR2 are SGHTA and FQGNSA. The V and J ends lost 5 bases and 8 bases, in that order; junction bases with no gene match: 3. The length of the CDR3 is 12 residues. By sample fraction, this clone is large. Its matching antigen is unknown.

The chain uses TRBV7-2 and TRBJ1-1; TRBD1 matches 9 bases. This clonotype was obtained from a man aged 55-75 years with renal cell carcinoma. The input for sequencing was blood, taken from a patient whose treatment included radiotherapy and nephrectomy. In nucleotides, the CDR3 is TGTGCCAGCAGCGTTGGGACAGGGGAAGCTTTCTTT. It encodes CASSVGTGEAFF.